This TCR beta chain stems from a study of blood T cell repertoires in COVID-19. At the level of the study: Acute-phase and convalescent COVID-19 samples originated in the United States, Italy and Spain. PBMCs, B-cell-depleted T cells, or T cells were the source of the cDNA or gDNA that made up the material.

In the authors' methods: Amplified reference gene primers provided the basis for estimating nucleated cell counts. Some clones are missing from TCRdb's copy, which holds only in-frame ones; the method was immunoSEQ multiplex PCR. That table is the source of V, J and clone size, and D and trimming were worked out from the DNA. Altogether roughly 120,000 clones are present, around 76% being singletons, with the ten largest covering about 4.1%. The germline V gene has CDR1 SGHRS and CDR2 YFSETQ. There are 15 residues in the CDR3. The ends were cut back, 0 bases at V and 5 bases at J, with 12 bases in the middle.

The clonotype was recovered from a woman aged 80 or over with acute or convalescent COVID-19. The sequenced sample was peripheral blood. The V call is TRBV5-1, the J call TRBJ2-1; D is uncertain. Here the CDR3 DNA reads TGCGCCAGCAGCTTGGCCGATCGAGCAAACAATGAGCAGTTCTTC. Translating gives CASSLADRANNEQFF.